The rows below give T cell receptor beta chains drawn from one sample of a study of shared clonotypes between healthy human individuals. The protocol was immunoSEQ multiplex PCR, while the TCRdb copy is restricted to in-frame clones and leaves out a portion. The table shows about 1,800,000 clones, with about 95% occurring only once. The sample was naive CD8+ T cells sorted from blood. The receptors come from a young man in good health. Each CDR3 is given with its conserved first and last residue.

V	CDR3
TRBV19	CASSQVTNEKLFF
TRBV18	CASSPPRGSGANVLTF
TRBV4-3	CASSQGRGTNEKLFF
TRBV7-9	CASSLVQGYNEQFF
TRBV6-6	CASSNTLTSGRQF
TRBV6-1	CASSEYTSGSGYEQYF
TRBV13	CASSLGLGTGSEGYTF
TRBV29-1	CSVDGIRDSKIQETQYF
TRBV11-2	CASSSTGEDGYTF
TRBV6-1	CASSDRTSRVEDTQYF
TRBV25-1	CASSEGEGIAYEQYF
TRBV6-1	CASSEATHNEQFF
TRBV19	CASSRRGPFLYEQYF
TRBV9	CASSVGGLTYNEQFF
TRBV5-1	CASSLSGSGQPQHF
TRBV11-2	CASSLEPGQGALTGANVLTF
TRBV5-6	CASSSLKDPVSYGYTF
TRBV12-5	CASGLVSLSAEQYF
TRBV30	CAWSPWSSSYNEQFF
TRBV27	CASSLSQGAKDTQYF
TRBV19	CASSLDGEHTEAFF
TRBV7-9	CASTSNPGPYEQYF
TRBV6-1	CASSPRGVSYEQYF
TRBV11-2	CASSSQSPRYANEQYF
TRBV19	CASSVRDRGPYEQYF
TRBV6-5	CASSYSNLFGYTF